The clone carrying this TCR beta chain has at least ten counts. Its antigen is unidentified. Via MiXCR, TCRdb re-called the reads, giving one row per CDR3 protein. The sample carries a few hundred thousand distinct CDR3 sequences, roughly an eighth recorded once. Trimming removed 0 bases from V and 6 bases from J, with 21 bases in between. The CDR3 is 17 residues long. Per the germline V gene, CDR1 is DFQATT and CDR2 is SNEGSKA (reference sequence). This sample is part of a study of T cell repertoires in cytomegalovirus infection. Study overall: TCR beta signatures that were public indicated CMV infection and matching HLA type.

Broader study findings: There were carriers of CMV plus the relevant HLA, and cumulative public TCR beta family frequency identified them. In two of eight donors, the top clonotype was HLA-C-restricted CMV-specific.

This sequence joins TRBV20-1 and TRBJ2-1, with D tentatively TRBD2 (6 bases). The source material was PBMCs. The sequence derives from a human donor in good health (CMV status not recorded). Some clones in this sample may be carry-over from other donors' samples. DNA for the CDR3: TGCAGTGCTAGAGATTCATGGAGCCGGGGGTTGGTCAATGAGCAGTTCTTC. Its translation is CSARDSWSRGLVNEQFF.